This T cell receptor beta chain comes out of a study of T-cell reconstitution after alpha-beta-depleted transplantation in children. Library preparation (for TCRbeta) was performed with unique molecular identifiers. TCRdb itself ran the PCR reads through MiXCR, one entry per CDR3 protein. The repertoire holds 600,000 or so distinct CDR3 sequences, with about 23% as singletons. This clonotype showed up just a few times. Its antigen remains unknown. Trimming removed 4 bases from V and 9 bases from J; junction bases left unmatched: 18. The germline V gene has CDR1 SGHVS and CDR2 FNYEAQ. The CDR3 is made up of 19 amino acids. Overall study results and limits: One year post-transplant, T-cell counts and diversity were largely derived from T cells produced anew. By about two months after transplant, alpha-beta T cells reportedly arose from several hundred graft clones that had expanded.

The chain has TRBV7-6 and TRBJ2-1, with TRBD2 identical over 13 bases. The sequence derives from a boy in the first two years of life who had a stem cell transplant for acute myeloid leukemia, so the T cells may come from the graft donor. This material consisted of PBMCs, mostly from graft donor cells, taken 360 days after TCRalphabeta/CD19-depleted stem cell transplant. The CDR3 loop reads CASSYGAGAAGLAGSEQFF. CDR3 in DNA: TGTGCCAGCAGCTATGGGGCAGGTGCTGCGGGACTAGCGGGGTCTGAGCAGTTCTTC.